This paragraph reports one T cell receptor beta chain. Its specificity is unknown. In germline, CDR1 is SNHLY, CDR2 FYNNEI. The CDR3 spans 13 residues. With 5 bases removed from V and 4 bases from J, the gap between germline ends came to 11 bases. This sample was taken from a study of a mutant IDH1 vaccine in newly diagnosed glioma. Turning to the study itself: Vaccines were first given 4-6 weeks after radiotherapy alone, or with temozolomide cycles. Visit V13 took place at week 47, and visit V12 happened at week 35. Former treatment meant radiotherapy, temozolomide, or both; the majority had gotten both.

Findings and limits, study-wide: Any relationship between pseudoprogression and changes in top peripheral T cell clonotypes seemed absent.

Time point in this sample: week 35, safety follow-up. The content of each vaccine dose was 300 ug of mutant IDH1 20-mer peptide, and topical imiquimod accompanied it. Repertoires were generated with immunoSEQ multiplex PCR, while TCRdb's copy carries only in-frame clones and drops some. Counted here are 26,000 or so clones, around four fifths occurring once; the ten biggest clones make up roughly a third. The clonotype was recovered from a man aged 30-40 years with glioma. The material was PBMCs, obtained from a glioma patient whose treatment included an IDH1 peptide vaccine. The chain couples TRBV2 to TRBJ1-1; maybe TRBD1 (5 bases). The CDR3 coding sequence is TGTGCCAGCAGTACGGGGGGTGTCACTGAAGCTTTCTTT. Amino acid sequence: CASSTGGVTEAFF.